The clone carrying this T cell receptor beta chain showed up many times. The target antigen is unknown. This specimen comes from a study of human T cells and chemical hapten exposure. Germline V gene lookup returns CDR1 LGHNA and CDR2 YSLEER. CDR3 size: 15 residues. Between the trimmed V and J ends, which lost 4 bases and 4 bases, there was a span of 11 bases. The study's findings and limits: Once DPC sensitization occurred, TCRs above 1 in 1000 frequency showed no change. While controls formed fewer of them, expanded TCRs formed significantly more large CDR3 similarity clusters.

Time point indicated: patch test 2, 6 weeks after DPC sensitization. The treatment here: therapeutic diphenylcyclopropenone sensitization with weekly scalp DPC. The starting material, unfractionated whole blood, was used for total RNA extraction. TCRdb used MiXCR to reprocess the RACE reads, holding one entry per CDR3 protein. This table holds roughly 96,000 distinct CDR3 sequences, 7.5% to 10% found once. The source is a middle-aged woman with alopecia areata. Some clones in this sample may be carry-over from other donors' samples. This sequence joins TRBV4-3 and TRBJ2-6; possible D gene TRBD1, 6 bases. The material sequenced was whole blood, taken in connection with sensitization to the hapten diphenylcyclopropenone (DPC). CDR3 DNA: TGCGCCAGCAGCCCCGGGACACCCGGGGCCAACGTCCTGACTTTC. The encoded protein is CASSPGTPGANVLTF.